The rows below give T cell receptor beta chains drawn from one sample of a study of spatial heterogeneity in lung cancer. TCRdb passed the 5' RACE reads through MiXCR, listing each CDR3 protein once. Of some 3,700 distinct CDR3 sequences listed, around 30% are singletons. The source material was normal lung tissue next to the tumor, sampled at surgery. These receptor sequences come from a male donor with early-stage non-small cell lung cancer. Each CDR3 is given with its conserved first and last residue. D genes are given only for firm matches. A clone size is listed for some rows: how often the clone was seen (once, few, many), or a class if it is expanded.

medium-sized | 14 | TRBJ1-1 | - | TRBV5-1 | CASRVLGMNTEAFF | TGCGCCAGCAGGGTGCTAGGAATGAACACTGAAGCTTTCTTT
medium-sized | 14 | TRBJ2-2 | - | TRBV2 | CASKPSENTGELFF | TGTGCCAGCAAGCCTAGCGAGAACACCGGGGAGCTGTTTTTT
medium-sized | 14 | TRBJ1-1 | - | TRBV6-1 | CASSEPAAYTEAFF | TGTGCCAGCAGTGAACCGGCGGCCTACACTGAAGCTTTCTTT
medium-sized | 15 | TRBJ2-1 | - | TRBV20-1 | CSARVRGAGGYEQFF | TGCAGTGCTAGAGTGAGGGGGGCGGGTGGCTATGAGCAGTTCTTC
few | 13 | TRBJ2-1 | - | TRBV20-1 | CSVSGFTYNEQFF | TGCAGTGTTTCGGGTTTCACCTACAATGAGCAGTTCTTC
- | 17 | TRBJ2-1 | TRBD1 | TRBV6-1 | CASIGGVVGTGNNEQFF | TGTGCCAGCATTGGAGGAGTCGTCGGGACAGGGAACAATGAGCAGTTCTTC
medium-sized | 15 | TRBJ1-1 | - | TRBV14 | CASSLFGPRDTEAFF | TGTGCCAGCAGCCTCTTCGGACCAAGGGACACTGAAGCTTTCTTT
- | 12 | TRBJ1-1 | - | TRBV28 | CVSSEAGTEAFF | TGTGTCAGCAGTGAGGCCGGCACAGAAGCTTTCTTT
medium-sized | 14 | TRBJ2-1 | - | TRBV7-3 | CASSSAGPYNEQFF | TGTGCCAGCAGCTCTGCGGGACCCTACAATGAGCAGTTCTTC
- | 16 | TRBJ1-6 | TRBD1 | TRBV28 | CASSQDRDSYNSPLHF | TGTGCCAGCAGCCAGGACAGGGACTCCTATAATTCACCCCTCCACTTT
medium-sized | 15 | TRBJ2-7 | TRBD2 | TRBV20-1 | CSASGVGLAGGEQYF | TGCAGTGCTTCTGGCGTGGGACTAGCGGGAGGCGAGCAGTACTTC
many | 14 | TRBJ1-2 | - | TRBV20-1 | CSARSGVADYGYTF | TGCAGTGCTAGGTCGGGGGTGGCCGACTATGGCTACACCTTC
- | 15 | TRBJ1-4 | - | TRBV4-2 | CASSQEGPTNEKLFF | TGTGCCAGCAGCCAAGAGGGACCAACTAATGAAAAACTGTTTTTT
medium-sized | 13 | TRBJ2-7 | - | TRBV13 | CASSLNTGDRQYF | TGTGCCAGCAGCCTCAATACGGGGGACCGGCAGTACTTC
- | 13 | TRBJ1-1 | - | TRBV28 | CASSYRGFTEAFF | TGTGCCAGCAGTTACCGGGGATTCACTGAAGCTTTCTTT